The source of this T cell receptor (beta chain) is a study of blood T cell repertoires in COVID-19. Overall study context: The United States, Italy and Spain provided the acute and convalescent COVID-19 samples. Sources were T cells, B-cell-depleted T cells, or PBMCs; the material itself was cDNA or gDNA.

TCRdb's table, derived via immunoSEQ multiplex PCR, lists solely in-frame clones and lacks some. The data contain 200,000 to 300,000 clones, roughly 82% of them singletons. The CDR3 totals 16 residues. The sample taken for sequencing was PBMCs or T cells enriched from blood (not recorded which). The V and J genes are TRBV21-1 and TRBJ2-7; no check of the table's D call, TRBD1, against the DNA was made. TRBV21-1 is noted as a pseudogene. This receptor was obtained from a woman aged 45-60 years who had recovered from COVID-19. CDR3 in amino acids: CASSKAGVTLPYEQYF. DNA for the CDR3: TGTGCCAGCAGCAAAGCAGGGGTTACTTTACCCTACGAGCAGTACTTC.